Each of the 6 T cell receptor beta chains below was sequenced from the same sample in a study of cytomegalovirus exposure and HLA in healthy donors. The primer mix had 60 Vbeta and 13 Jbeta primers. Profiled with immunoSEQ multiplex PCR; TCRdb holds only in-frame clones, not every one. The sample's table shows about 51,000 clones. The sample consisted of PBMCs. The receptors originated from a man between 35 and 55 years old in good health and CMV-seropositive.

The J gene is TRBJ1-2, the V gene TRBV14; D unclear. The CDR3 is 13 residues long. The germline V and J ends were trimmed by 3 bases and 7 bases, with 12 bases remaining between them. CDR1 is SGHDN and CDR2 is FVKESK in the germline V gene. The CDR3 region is CASSQVAGSGYTF. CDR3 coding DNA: TGTGCCAGCAGCCAGGTCGCGGGTAGTGGCTACACCTTC.

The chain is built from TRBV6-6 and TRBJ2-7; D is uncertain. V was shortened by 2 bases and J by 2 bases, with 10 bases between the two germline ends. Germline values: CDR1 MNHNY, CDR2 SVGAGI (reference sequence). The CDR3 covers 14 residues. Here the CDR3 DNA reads TGTGCCAGCAGTTACAATTTGCAGACCTACGAGCAGTACTTC. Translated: CASSYNLQTYEQYF.

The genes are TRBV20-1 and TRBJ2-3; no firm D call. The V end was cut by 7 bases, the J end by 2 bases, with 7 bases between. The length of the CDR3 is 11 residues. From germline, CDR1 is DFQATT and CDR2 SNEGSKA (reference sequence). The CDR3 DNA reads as TGCAGTGGTGCGGTCACAGATACGCAGTATTTT. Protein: CSGAVTDTQYF.

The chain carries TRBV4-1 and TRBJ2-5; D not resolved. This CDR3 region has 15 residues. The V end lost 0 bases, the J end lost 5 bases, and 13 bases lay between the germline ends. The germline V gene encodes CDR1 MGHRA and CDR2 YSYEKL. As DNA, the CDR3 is TGCGCCAGCAGCCAAGAGTTCTACAGTGGTGAGACCCAGTACTTC. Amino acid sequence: CASSQEFYSGETQYF.

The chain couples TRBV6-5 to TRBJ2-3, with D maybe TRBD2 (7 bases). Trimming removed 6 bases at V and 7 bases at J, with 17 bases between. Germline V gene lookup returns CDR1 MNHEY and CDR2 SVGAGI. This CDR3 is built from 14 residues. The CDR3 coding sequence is TGTGCCAGCAGACCCGCGGGGGCAGTAAATACGCAGTATTTT. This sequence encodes CASRPAGAVNTQYF.

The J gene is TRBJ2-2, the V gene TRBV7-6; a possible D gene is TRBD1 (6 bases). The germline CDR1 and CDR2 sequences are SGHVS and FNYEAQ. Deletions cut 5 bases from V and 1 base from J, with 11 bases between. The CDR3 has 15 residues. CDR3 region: CASSPPTGNTGELFF. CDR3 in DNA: TGTGCCAGCAGCCCCCCGACAGGGAACACCGGGGAGCTGTTTTTT.